The 2 T cell receptor beta chains given below trace back to one sample, sequenced in a study of cytomegalovirus exposure and HLA in healthy donors. Primers for the PCR totalled 60 Vbeta and 13 Jbeta. This table comes from immunoSEQ multiplex PCR, and its TCRdb copy is limited to in-frame clones, with some not included. This sample carries approximately 150,000 clones, around 78% of them seen once, and the ten largest clones take less than 2%. The material sequenced was PBMCs. Receptor source: a young woman in good health and CMV-seronegative.

The genes are TRBV30 and TRBJ2-5, with D perhaps matching TRBD2 (5 bases). The CDR3 is made up of 14 amino acids. The germline CDR1 and CDR2 sequences are GTSNPN and SVGIG (reference sequence). Trimming took 2 bases from V and 5 from J, leaving 15 bases between them. The CDR3 DNA sequence: TGTGCCTGGAGTCTAGGACTGGCCGGGGAGACCCAGTACTTC. Amino acid sequence: CAWSLGLAGETQYF.

The chain uses TRBV2 and TRBJ1-1; 9 positions match TRBD1. With V trimmed by 3 bases and J by 5 bases, 7 bases remained unmatched. Germline V gives CDR1 SNHLY, CDR2 FYNNEI. This CDR3 is 15 amino acids long. The CDR3 coding sequence is TGTGCCAGCAGTGACCGGGACAGGGCTTCGACTGAAGCTTTCTTT. Its protein product is CASSDRDRASTEAFF. The variable domain in full, completed from reference TRBV2 and TRBJ1-1, reads EPEVTQTPSHQVTQMGQEVILRCVPISNHLYFYWYRQILGQKVEFLVSFYNNEISEKSEIFDDQFSVERPDGSNFTLKIRSTKLEDSAMYFCASSDRDRASTEAFFGQGTRLTVV.